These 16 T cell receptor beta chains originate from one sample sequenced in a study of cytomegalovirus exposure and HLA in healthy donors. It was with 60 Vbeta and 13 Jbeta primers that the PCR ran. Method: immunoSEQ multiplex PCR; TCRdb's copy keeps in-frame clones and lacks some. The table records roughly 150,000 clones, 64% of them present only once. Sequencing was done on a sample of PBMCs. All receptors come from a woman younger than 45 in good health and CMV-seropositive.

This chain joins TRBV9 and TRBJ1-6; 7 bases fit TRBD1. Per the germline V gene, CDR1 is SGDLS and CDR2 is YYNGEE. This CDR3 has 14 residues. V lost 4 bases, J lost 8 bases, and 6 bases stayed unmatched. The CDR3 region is CASSTRDSHSPLHF. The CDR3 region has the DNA TGTGCCAGCAGCACTCGGGACAGCCATTCACCCCTCCACTTT.

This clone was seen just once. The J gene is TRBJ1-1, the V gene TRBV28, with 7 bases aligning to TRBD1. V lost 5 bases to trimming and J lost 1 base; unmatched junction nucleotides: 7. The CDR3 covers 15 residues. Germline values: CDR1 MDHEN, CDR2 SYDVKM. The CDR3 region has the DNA TGTGCCAGCAGTAGAGAGGGACAGCCGAACACTGAAGCTTTCTTT. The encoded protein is CASSREGQPNTEAFF.

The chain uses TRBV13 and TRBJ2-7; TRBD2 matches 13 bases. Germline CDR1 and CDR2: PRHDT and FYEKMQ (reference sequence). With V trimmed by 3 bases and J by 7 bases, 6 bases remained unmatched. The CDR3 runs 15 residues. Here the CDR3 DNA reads TGTGCCAGCAGCTTCGGACTAGCGGGAGTAGATGAGCAGTACTTC. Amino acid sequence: CASSFGLAGVDEQYF. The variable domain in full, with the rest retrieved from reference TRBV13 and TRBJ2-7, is AAGVIQSPRHLIKEKRETATLKCYPIPRHDTVYWYQQGPGQDPQFLISFYEKMQSDKGSIPDRFSAQQFSDYHSELNMSSLELGDSALYFCASSFGLAGVDEQYFGPGTRLTVT.

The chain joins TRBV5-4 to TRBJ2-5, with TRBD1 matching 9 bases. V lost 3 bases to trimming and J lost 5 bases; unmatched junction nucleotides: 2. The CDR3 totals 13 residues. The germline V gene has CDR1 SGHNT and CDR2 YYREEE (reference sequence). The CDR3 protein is CASSWGTGETQYF. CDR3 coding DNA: TGTGCCAGCAGCTGGGGGACAGGGGAGACCCAGTACTTC.

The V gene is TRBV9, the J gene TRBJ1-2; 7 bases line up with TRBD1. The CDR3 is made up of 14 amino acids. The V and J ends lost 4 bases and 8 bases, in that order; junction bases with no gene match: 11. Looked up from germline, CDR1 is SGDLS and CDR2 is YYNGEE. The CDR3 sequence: CASSSEDRWGGYTF. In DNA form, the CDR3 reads TGTGCCAGCAGCTCCGAGGACAGGTGGGGCGGCTACACCTTC.

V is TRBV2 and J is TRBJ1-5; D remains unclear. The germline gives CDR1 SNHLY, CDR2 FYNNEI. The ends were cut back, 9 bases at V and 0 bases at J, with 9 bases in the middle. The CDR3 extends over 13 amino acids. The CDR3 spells CASSGSSNQPQHF. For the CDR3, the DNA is TGTGCCAGTAGCGGATCTAGCAATCAGCCCCAGCATTTT.

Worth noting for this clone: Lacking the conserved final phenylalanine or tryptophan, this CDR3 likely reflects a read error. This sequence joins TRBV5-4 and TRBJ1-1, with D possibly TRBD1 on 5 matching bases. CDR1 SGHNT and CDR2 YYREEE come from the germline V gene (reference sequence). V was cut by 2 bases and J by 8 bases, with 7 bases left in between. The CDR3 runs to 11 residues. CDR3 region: CASSFRTEAFV. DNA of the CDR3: TGTGCCAGCAGCTTTCGGACAGAAGCTTTCGTT.

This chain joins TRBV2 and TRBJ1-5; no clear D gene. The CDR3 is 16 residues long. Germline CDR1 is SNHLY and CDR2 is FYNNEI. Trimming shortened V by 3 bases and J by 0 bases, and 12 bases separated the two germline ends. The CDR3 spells CASSEGSQYSNQPQHF. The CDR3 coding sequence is TGTGCCAGCAGTGAGGGTTCACAGTATAGCAATCAGCCCCAGCATTTT.

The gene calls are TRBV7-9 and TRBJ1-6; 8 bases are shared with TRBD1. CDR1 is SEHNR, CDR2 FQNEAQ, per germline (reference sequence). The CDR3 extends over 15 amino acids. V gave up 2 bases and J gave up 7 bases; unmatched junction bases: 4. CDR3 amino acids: CASSLQGARNSPLHF. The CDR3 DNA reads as TGTGCCAGCAGCTTACAGGGGGCCCGGAATTCACCCCTCCACTTT.

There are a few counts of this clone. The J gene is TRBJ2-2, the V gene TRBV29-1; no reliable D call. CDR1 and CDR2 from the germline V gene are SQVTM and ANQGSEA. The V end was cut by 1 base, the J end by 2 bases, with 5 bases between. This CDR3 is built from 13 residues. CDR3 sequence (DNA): TGCAGCGTTGAAGGCAGTAACACCGGGGAGCTGTTTTTT. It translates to CSVEGSNTGELFF.

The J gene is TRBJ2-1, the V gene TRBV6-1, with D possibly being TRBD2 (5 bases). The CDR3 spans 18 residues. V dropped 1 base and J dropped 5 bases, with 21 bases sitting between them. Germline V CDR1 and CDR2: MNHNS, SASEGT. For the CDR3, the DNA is TGTGCCAGCAGTGAAGAGGCGGGTCTGCCTATGGTCCACAATGAGCAGTTCTTC. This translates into CASSEEAGLPMVHNEQFF.

CDR3 sequence: CASSLADRGSYEQYF. Here the CDR3 DNA reads TGCGCCAGCAGCTTGGCGGACAGGGGGTCCTACGAGCAGTACTTC. The rearrangement uses TRBV5-1 and TRBJ2-7; 10 positions agree with TRBD1. Germline V gene sequence: CDR1 SGHRS, CDR2 YFSETQ. V lost 0 bases, J lost 1 base, and 1 base stayed unmatched. CDR3 length: 15 residues.

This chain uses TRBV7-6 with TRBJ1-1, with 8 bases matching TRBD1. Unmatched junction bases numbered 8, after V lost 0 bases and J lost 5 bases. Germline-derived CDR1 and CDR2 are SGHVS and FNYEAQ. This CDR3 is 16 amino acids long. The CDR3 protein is CASSLAEAGGLTEAFF. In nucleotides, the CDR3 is TGTGCCAGCAGCTTAGCGGAAGCAGGGGGCCTTACTGAAGCTTTCTTT.

CDR3 sequence: CASSMAPDSNEKLFF. CDR3 coding DNA: TGTGCCAGTAGTATGGCACCGGACAGCAATGAAAAACTGTTTTTT. This sequence joins TRBV19 and TRBJ1-4; the D gene is possibly TRBD1 (6 bases). Trimming removed 3 bases at V and 5 bases at J, with 13 bases between. The CDR3 sequence is 15 residues long. CDR1 and CDR2 from the germline V gene are LNHDA and SQIVND (reference sequence).

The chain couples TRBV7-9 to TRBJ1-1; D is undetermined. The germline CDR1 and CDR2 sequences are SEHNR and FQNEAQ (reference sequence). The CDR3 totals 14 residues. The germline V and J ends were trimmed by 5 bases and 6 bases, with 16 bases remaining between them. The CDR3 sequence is CASSPSGLFPEAFF. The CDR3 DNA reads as TGTGCCAGCAGCCCCAGCGGGTTGTTCCCTGAAGCTTTCTTT.

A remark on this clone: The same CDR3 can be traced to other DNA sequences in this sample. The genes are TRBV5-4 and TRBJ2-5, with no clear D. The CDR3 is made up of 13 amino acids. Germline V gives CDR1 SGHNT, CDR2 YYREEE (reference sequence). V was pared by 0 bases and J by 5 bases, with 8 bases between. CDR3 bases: TGTGCCAGCAGCTTGGACAGCCAGGAGACCCAGTACTTC. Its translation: CASSLDSQETQYF. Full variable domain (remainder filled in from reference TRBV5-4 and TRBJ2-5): ETGVTQSPTHLIKTRGQQVTLRCSSQSGHNTVSWYQQALGQGPQFIFQYYREEENGRGNFPPRFSGLQFPNYSSELNVNALELDDSALYLCASSLDSQETQYFGPGTRLLVL.